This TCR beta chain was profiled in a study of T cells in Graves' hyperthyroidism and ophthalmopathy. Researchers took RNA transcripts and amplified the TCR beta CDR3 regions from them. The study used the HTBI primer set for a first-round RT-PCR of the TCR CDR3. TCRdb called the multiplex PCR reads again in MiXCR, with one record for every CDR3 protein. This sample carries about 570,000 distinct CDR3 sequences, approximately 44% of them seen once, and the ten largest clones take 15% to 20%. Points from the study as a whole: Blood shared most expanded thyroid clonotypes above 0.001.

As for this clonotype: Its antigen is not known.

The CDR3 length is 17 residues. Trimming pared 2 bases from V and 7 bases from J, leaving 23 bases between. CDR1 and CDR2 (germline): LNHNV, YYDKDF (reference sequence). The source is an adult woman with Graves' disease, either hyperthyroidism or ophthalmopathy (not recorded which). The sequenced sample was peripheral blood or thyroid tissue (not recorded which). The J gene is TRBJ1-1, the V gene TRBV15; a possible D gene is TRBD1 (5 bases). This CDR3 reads CATSRRSSWRGVGEAFF. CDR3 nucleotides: TGTGCCACCAGCAGACGCAGTAGCTGGAGGGGAGTGGGTGAAGCTTTCTTT.